The 9 T cell receptor beta chains listed next were all sequenced from one sample in a study of cytomegalovirus exposure and HLA in healthy donors. The data were produced by immunoSEQ multiplex PCR, yet TCRdb's version contains in-frame clones alone and is incomplete. The data hold approximately 140,000 clones, with roughly 88% observed a single time. Sequencing used PBMCs. The receptor set was obtained from a woman under 30 in good health and CMV-seropositive.

J is TRBJ2-3 and V is TRBV13; 7 bases align to TRBD2. Losses at the gene ends were 0 bases for V and 3 bases for J; bases not matched to a gene: 3. The germline V gene has CDR1 PRHDT and CDR2 FYEKMQ (reference sequence). This CDR3 is built from 15 residues. The CDR3, as DNA: TGTGCCAGCAGCTTAGGGACGGGGGGAACAGATACGCAGTATTTT. It is translated as CASSLGTGGTDTQYF. Combining the CDR3 with reference TRBV13 and TRBJ2-3 gives the whole variable domain AAGVIQSPRHLIKEKRETATLKCYPIPRHDTVYWYQQGPGQDPQFLISFYEKMQSDKGSIPDRFSAQQFSDYHSELNMSSLELGDSALYFCASSLGTGGTDTQYFGPGTRLTVL.

The V call is TRBV2, the J call TRBJ1-4; 12 nucleotides match TRBD1. The CDR3 totals 15 residues. CDR1 and CDR2 from the germline V gene are SNHLY and FYNNEI. Trimming at V came to 2 bases and at J to 7 bases, leaving 2 bases not matched to a gene. CDR3 in DNA: TGTGCCAGCAGTGAACGGGACAGGGGGCTTGAAAAACTGTTTTTT. It specifies CASSERDRGLEKLFF. Based on the CDR3 plus reference TRBV2 and TRBJ1-4, the full variable domain is EPEVTQTPSHQVTQMGQEVILRCVPISNHLYFYWYRQILGQKVEFLVSFYNNEISEKSEIFDDQFSVERPDGSNFTLKIRSTKLEDSAMYFCASSERDRGLEKLFFGSGTQLSVL.

Details on this clone: Relative to the germline gene, one junction end is altered; a read error may explain this. The chain carries TRBV11-2 and TRBJ2-1; D gene uncertain. The germline CDR1 and CDR2 sequences are SGHAT and FQNNGV. This CDR3 region has 12 residues. The CDR3 bases are TGTGCCAGCAGCTTAGGCTACCATGAGCAGTTCTTC. Residues: CASSLGYHEQFF.

The chain is built from TRBV28 and TRBJ2-3; possible D gene TRBD1, 6 bases. Germline V gene lookup returns CDR1 MDHEN and CDR2 SYDVKM. V lost 8 bases to trimming and J lost 5 bases, with 20 bases between them. This CDR3 region has 15 residues. In nucleotides, the CDR3 is TGTGCCAGCTCGAGTGGCAGGGGTTTATTAGATACGCAGTATTTT. Protein product: CASSSGRGLLDTQYF.

The V call is TRBV18, the J call TRBJ1-2; 9 bases agree with TRBD1. V shed 4 bases, J shed 6 bases, and the junction held 3 bases outside the gene matches. There are 13 residues in the CDR3. Germline lookup yields CDR1 KGHSH and CDR2 LQKENI. Written as DNA, the CDR3 is TGTGCCAGCTCACAACGGGACAGGGATGGCTACACCTTC. This codes for CASSQRDRDGYTF.

The chain joins TRBV20-1 to TRBJ1-1; 8 positions match TRBD1. CDR1 is DFQATT, CDR2 SNEGSKA, per germline (reference sequence). V lost 5 bases and J lost 11; bases outside the gene matches: 4. The CDR3 loop spans 10 amino acids. The CDR3 loop reads CSALDRGAFF. In nucleotides, the CDR3 is TGCAGTGCTCTCGACAGGGGCGCTTTCTTT.

This chain joins TRBV5-6 and TRBJ1-1; no definite D call. The CDR3 consists of 14 residues. V lost 4 bases and J lost 0, with 10 bases in between. CDR1 and CDR2 from the germline V gene are SGHDT and YYEEEE. The CDR3 protein is CASSDDQVNTEAFF. CDR3 coding DNA: TGTGCCAGCAGCGATGATCAGGTGAACACTGAAGCTTTCTTT. Looking up the rest from reference TRBV5-6 and TRBJ1-1 gives the full variable domain: DAGVTQSPTHLIKTRGQQVTLRCSPKSGHDTVSWYQQALGQGPQFIFQYYEEEERQRGNFPDRFSGHQFPNYSSELNVNALLLGDSALYLCASSDDQVNTEAFFGQGTRLTVV.

The V and J genes are TRBV28 and TRBJ1-2; 9 bases agree with TRBD1. With 5 bases clipped from V and 9 bases from J, the junction kept 13 bases outside the gene matches. CDR3 size: 15 residues. The V gene's germline CDR1 is MDHEN and CDR2 SYDVKM. CDR3 sequence (DNA): TGTGCCAGCAGTATCTCCTCGGGACAGGGTCTGCGCTACACCTTC. Translated, it gives CASSISSGQGLRYTF.

The J gene is TRBJ2-5, the V gene TRBV9; 7 nucleotides line up with TRBD2. CDR3 length: 15 amino acids. V gave up 2 bases and J gave up 5 bases; unmatched junction bases: 9. CDR1 is SGDLS, CDR2 YYNGEE, per germline. CDR3 coding DNA: TGTGCCAGCAGCGTTCGGGGACTAAGCACGGAGACCCAGTACTTC. Protein sequence: CASSVRGLSTETQYF.